These 27 T cell receptor beta chains originate from one sample sequenced in a study of T cell clonotyping in hematopoietic cell transplantation. The protocol was immunoSEQ multiplex PCR, while the TCRdb copy is restricted to in-frame clones and leaves out a portion. The repertoire consists of some 5,100 clones, with about four fifths occurring once and the leading ten covering approximately 12%. Sequences were derived from peripheral blood mononuclear cells, sampled 30 days after allogeneic stem cell transplant. The receptors derive from a male patient aged 55-69 years who had an allogeneic stem cell transplant from an unrelated donor, so the T cells may come from the graft donor. Some clones in this sample may be carry-over from other donors' samples.

The chain employs TRBV6-5 and TRBJ2-7, with 8 bases lining up with TRBD1. The CDR3 is made up of 16 amino acids. V trimming: 2 bases; J trimming: 4 bases; junction bases outside the gene matches: 10. Germline V lookup: CDR1 MNHEY, CDR2 SVGAGI. CDR3 sequence: CASSYAPGRGRYEQYF. The CDR3, as DNA: TGTGCCAGCAGTTACGCCCCAGGCAGGGGGCGTTACGAGCAGTACTTC.

The CDR3, as DNA: TGTGCCTGGAGTTCCACGGGACACAACTATGGCTACACCTTC. Translation: CAWSSTGHNYGYTF. This chain uses TRBV30 with TRBJ1-2; D might be TRBD1 (6 bases). Germline V gene data show CDR1 as GTSNPN and CDR2 as SVGIG (reference sequence). The CDR3 has 14 amino acids. The V gene lost 2 bases and the J gene lost 2 bases, with 12 bases spanning the gap.

The chain carries TRBV5-1 and TRBJ1-2, with D unresolved. The germline V gene has CDR1 SGHRS and CDR2 YFSETQ. Trimming shortened V by 4 bases and J by 1 base, and 8 bases separated the two germline ends. CDR3 size: 13 residues. This chain's CDR3 is CASSPGNNYGYTF. In DNA form, the CDR3 reads TGCGCCAGCAGCCCCGGGAATAACTATGGCTACACCTTC.

The chain couples TRBV9 to TRBJ2-3; 8 bases map to TRBD2. Germline CDR1 SGDLS, CDR2 YYNGEE. After removal of 4 bases from V and 2 bases from J, the junction contained 9 bases not matched to a gene. The CDR3 loop spans 16 amino acids. The CDR3 DNA follows: TGTGCCAGCAGCCACGGGGGGGGACAACTCACAGATACGCAGTATTTT. It yields the protein CASSHGGGQLTDTQYF.

The V call is TRBV27, the J call TRBJ1-4; TRBD1 matches at 12 bases. Germline V gene lookup returns CDR1 MNHEY and CDR2 SMNVEV (reference sequence). The CDR3 has 13 residues. V dropped 10 bases and J dropped 7; count of bases not matched to a gene: 4. The CDR3 DNA reads TGTGCCACGGGGGACAGGGGGCCTGAAAAACTGTTTTTT. Its translation is CATGDRGPEKLFF. Combining the CDR3 with reference TRBV27 and TRBJ1-4 gives the whole variable domain EAQVTQNPRYLITVTGKKLTVTCSQNMNHEYMSWYRQDPGLGLRQIYYSMNVEVTDKGDVPEGYKVSRKEKRNFPLILESPSPNQTSLYFCATGDRGPEKLFFGSGTQLSVL.

This chain links TRBV11-2 with TRBJ2-3; D uncertain. Per the germline V gene, CDR1 is SGHAT and CDR2 is FQNNGV. Trimming took 8 bases from V and 4 from J, leaving 19 bases between them. This CDR3 is 15 amino acids long. The CDR3: CASGSYDVVADTQYF. CDR3 DNA: TGTGCCAGCGGCTCCTATGACGTGGTCGCAGATACGCAGTATTTT.

This clone is labeled as large. The sample contains more than one DNA sequence encoding this CDR3. V usage is TRBV7-2 and J usage is TRBJ2-5; unclear D gene. V lost 1 base and J lost 4, with 7 bases in between. CDR3 length: 13 amino acids. Germline V gene data show CDR1 as SGHTA and CDR2 as FQGNSA. The CDR3 region is CASSLERVETQYF. CDR3 sequence (DNA): TGTGCCAGCAGCTTAGAACGTGTAGAGACCCAGTACTTC.

This chain uses TRBV5-6 with TRBJ2-5; D unclear. V lost 1 base and J 2 bases, leaving 0 bases between the germline ends. Germline V CDR1 and CDR2: SGHDT, YYEEEE. This CDR3 comprises 11 residues. CDR3: CASSLQETQYF. The CDR3 region has the DNA TGTGCCAGCAGCTTGCAAGAGACCCAGTACTTC.

V is TRBV4-1 and J is TRBJ1-2, with D unresolved. Deletions cut 2 bases from V and 8 bases from J, with 18 bases between. The germline gives CDR1 MGHRA, CDR2 YSYEKL. The CDR3 is 15 residues long. DNA of the CDR3: TGCGCCAGCAGCCAATTATTCTCGACGGAAGCAGGCTACACCTTC. It yields the protein CASSQLFSTEAGYTF.

The rearrangement links TRBV30 to TRBJ2-6; D unresolved. The CDR3 contains 13 residues. The germline gives CDR1 GTSNPN, CDR2 SVGIG (reference sequence). The V gene lost 0 bases and the J gene lost 2 bases, with 2 bases spanning the gap. The CDR3 loop is CAWSVTGANVLTF. CDR3 nucleotide sequence: TGTGCCTGGAGTGTAACTGGGGCCAACGTCCTGACTTTC.

The chain has TRBV25-1 and TRBJ2-7; 7 bases match TRBD1. V shed 4 bases and J 3 bases; nucleotides not matched to a gene: 3. The CDR3 spans 13 residues. CDR1 is MGHDK and CDR2 is SYGVNS in the germline V gene. The CDR3 sequence: CASSVTGDYEQYF. Written as DNA, the CDR3 is TGTGCCAGCAGTGTTACAGGGGACTACGAGCAGTACTTC.

This clone was seen only a few times. J is TRBJ2-5 and V is TRBV7-8, with TRBD2 matching 11 bases. Germline CDR1 is SGHVS and CDR2 is FQNEAQ. Unmatched junction bases numbered 9, after V lost 5 bases and J lost 1 base. This CDR3 contains 17 residues. The CDR3: CASSQEGLAGTQETQYF. The CDR3 bases are TGTGCCAGCAGCCAGGAAGGACTAGCGGGTACCCAAGAGACCCAGTACTTC.

This chain connects TRBV25-1 to TRBJ1-6; unclear D gene. V lost 2 bases and J 6 bases, leaving 11 bases between the germline ends. Germline V gives CDR1 MGHDK, CDR2 SYGVNS. The CDR3 runs to 15 residues. The CDR3 DNA is TGTGCCAGCAGTGAAGCCCAGAGAGGTAATTCACCCCTCCACTTT. Protein sequence: CASSEAQRGNSPLHF.

The J gene is TRBJ2-1, the V gene TRBV5-1, with D tentatively TRBD1 or TRBD2 (6 bases each). The V gene's germline CDR1 is SGHRS and CDR2 YFSETQ. The ends were cut back, 1 base at V and 9 bases at J, with 17 bases in the middle. This CDR3 region has 15 residues. The CDR3 here is CASSLHPGAKGEQFF. In DNA, the CDR3 is TGCGCCAGCAGCTTGCATCCGGGGGCAAAGGGTGAGCAGTTCTTC.

The genes are TRBV5-4 and TRBJ1-1, with D perhaps matching TRBD1 (6 bases). With 0 bases removed from V and 5 bases from J, the gap between germline ends came to 11 bases. CDR3 length equals 14 residues. Germline loops: CDR1 SGHNT, CDR2 YYREEE (reference sequence). CDR3: CASSLAWGRTEAFF. CDR3 bases: TGTGCCAGCAGCTTGGCCTGGGGGCGGACTGAAGCTTTCTTT.

The chain has TRBV5-1 and TRBJ1-1, with D possibly being TRBD1 (6 bases). Per the germline V gene, CDR1 is SGHRS and CDR2 is YFSETQ. The CDR3 consists of 15 residues. Deletions cut 0 bases from V and 4 bases from J, with 13 bases between. DNA of the CDR3: TGCGCCAGCAGCTTGGGTTTACAGGGAGGCACTGAAGCTTTCTTT. It is translated as CASSLGLQGGTEAFF.

With regard to this clone: The same CDR3 is also encoded by other DNA sequences in this sample. The J gene is TRBJ1-4, the V gene TRBV4-1, with TRBD1 matching over 9 bases. Per germline, CDR1 MGHRA and CDR2 YSYEKL. Trimming took 4 bases from V and 7 from J; bases not matched to a gene: 4. The CDR3 totals 14 residues. The CDR3 region has the DNA TGCGCCAGCAGCCCCGGACAGGGGATTGAAAAACTGTTTTTT. Its protein product is CASSPGQGIEKLFF.

The chain combines TRBV5-6 with TRBJ2-2; weak D call: TRBD1 (5 bases). Germline lookup yields CDR1 SGHDT and CDR2 YYEEEE. The CDR3 totals 17 residues. V shed 4 bases and J shed 0 bases, with 16 bases lying between them. The CDR3 reads CASSPKLDRTNTGELFF. The CDR3 region has the DNA TGTGCCAGCAGCCCTAAATTAGACAGAACGAACACCGGGGAGCTGTTTTTT.

The chain carries TRBV5-1 and TRBJ2-5; a weak D match, TRBD2 (6 bases). Germline CDR1 and CDR2: SGHRS and YFSETQ. The CDR3 length is 16 residues. Trimming pared 6 bases from V and 5 bases from J, leaving 23 bases between. This CDR3 is CASTNTGRGGEETQYF. The CDR3 DNA sequence: TGCGCCAGCACCAATACAGGTCGCGGCGGGGAGGAGACCCAGTACTTC.

On this clone itself: Germline is not matched at one junction end, which may reflect a read error. This CDR3 is CASSHSGGLNTEAFF. CDR3 nucleotide sequence: TGTGCCAGCAGTCACTCTGGGGGGCTGAACACTGAAGCTTTCTTT. The V and J genes are TRBV6-5 and TRBJ1-1; D might be TRBD1 (6 bases). The CDR3 has 15 residues. Germline loops: CDR1 MNHEY, CDR2 SVGAGI.

This clone is deemed large (0.1 to 1%). This sequence joins TRBV5-1 and TRBJ2-2, with 9 bases that match TRBD2. Losses at the gene ends were 0 bases for V and 7 bases for J; bases not matched to a gene: 7. CDR1 is SGHRS and CDR2 is YFSETQ in the germline V gene. CDR3 length: 16 residues. The CDR3 here is CASSLDGGGEYGELFF. The CDR3 nucleotides read TGCGCCAGCAGCTTGGACGGCGGGGGGGAGTACGGGGAGCTGTTTTTT. Combining the CDR3 with reference TRBV5-1 and TRBJ2-2 gives the whole variable domain KAGVTQTPRYLIKTRGQQVTLSCSPISGHRSVSWYQQTPGQGLQFLFEYFSETQRNKGNFPGRFSGRQFSNSRSEMNVSTLELGDSALYLCASSLDGGGEYGELFFGEGSRLTVL.

This chain connects TRBV10-2 to TRBJ2-7; TRBD2 aligns across 9 bases. Unmatched junction bases numbered 13, after V lost 0 bases and J lost 7 bases. The length of the CDR3 is 17 residues. The germline V gene encodes CDR1 WSHSY and CDR2 SAAADI. CDR3 sequence: CASSESIVLAGKGEQYF. Written as DNA, the CDR3 is TGCGCCAGCAGTGAGTCAATCGTCCTAGCGGGAAAAGGAGAGCAGTACTTC.

The chain uses TRBV6-5 and TRBJ2-7; D not certain. The CDR3 runs 12 residues. CDR1 and CDR2 from the germline V gene are MNHEY and SVGAGI. Trimming took off 2 bases at V and 7 bases at J, with 9 bases between the two ends. The CDR3 spells CASSYDKREQYF. CDR3 coding DNA: TGTGCCAGCAGTTACGACAAACGTGAGCAGTACTTC.

The chain couples TRBV20-1 to TRBJ2-1; D may be TRBD1 (6 bases). CDR1 is DFQATT and CDR2 is SNEGSKA in the germline V gene (reference sequence). There are 11 residues in the CDR3. The ends were cut back, 6 bases at V and 13 bases at J, with 16 bases in the middle. CDR3 coding DNA: TGCAGTGCCATCGACCGGGACACACAGTTCTTC. It specifies CSAIDRDTQFF.

The chain links TRBV6-1 to TRBJ2-1; 12 bases are a match to TRBD2. Germline loops: CDR1 MNHNS, CDR2 SASEGT. CDR3 size: 15 residues. Unmatched junction bases numbered 9, after V lost 6 bases and J lost 9 bases. CDR3 DNA sequence: TGTGCCAGCAGACCCGCTAGCGGGGGGGCGAGTGAGCAGTTCTTC. Protein: CASRPASGGASEQFF.

This clone occurred once. The CDR3 loop is CASSQQGLATEAFF. Written as DNA, the CDR3 is TGTGCCAGTAGTCAACAGGGCTTGGCAACTGAAGCTTTCTTT. The rearrangement links TRBV19 to TRBJ1-1; D is perhaps TRBD1 (6 bases). Trimming stripped 5 bases from V and 5 bases from J, with 15 bases between. From germline, CDR1 is LNHDA and CDR2 SQIVND (reference sequence). The CDR3 is made up of 14 amino acids.

Here the CDR3 DNA reads TGCGCCAGCAGTCAGGACAGAGTAGCCAAAAACATTCAGTACTTC. Its translation: CASSQDRVAKNIQYF. V is TRBV23-1 and J is TRBJ2-4; perhaps TRBD1 as D (6 bases). Being an ORF, TRBV23-1 has a function that is uncertain. There are 15 residues in the CDR3. V was shortened by 3 bases and J by 0 bases, with 9 bases between the two germline ends.